Given below is one TCR beta chain in context. Its antigen is not known. This record belongs to a study of T cell responses to AZD1222 COVID-19 vaccine. The V and J ends lost 3 bases and 0 bases respectively, with 9 bases between them. Germline values: CDR1 LNHDA, CDR2 SQIVND (reference sequence). The CDR3 runs 15 residues. Sequencing used immunoSEQ multiplex PCR; TCRdb keeps in-frame clones, though not all of them. The sample consists of some 120,000 clones, 92% of them appearing once. Broader study findings: The study found vaccine-associated CD4 TCRs spanning spike, dominant at 160-218 and 743-854. Every sample of the repertoires postdated the peak T cell response.

The receptor was derived from an adult in good health. The sample here was peripheral blood, taken on day 0 of AZD1222 vaccination. This chain links TRBV19 with TRBJ1-3, with D uncertain. The CDR3 DNA sequence: TGTGCCAGTAGTATTTCGGTTAACTCTGGAAACACCATATATTTT. Its translation: CASSISVNSGNTIYF.